These T cell receptor beta chains were read from a single sample in a study of blood T cell repertoires in COVID-19. Clones were read by immunoSEQ multiplex PCR, and TCRdb kept only the in-frame ones, dropping some. Among about 160,000 clones listed, about nine tenths were seen once. Source material: peripheral blood. These receptors all come from a man aged 18 to 29 with acute or convalescent COVID-19. The CDR3 runs from the conserved cysteine through the conserved F or W. A D gene is named only where the DNA matches it firmly. A row's size may be missing; if present it is once, few, many or a size class.

clone_size | cdr3_length | j_call | d_call | v_call | cdr3_nt | cdr3_aa
- | 15 | TRBJ2-7 | - | TRBV5-1 | TGCGCCAGCAGCTTGTCAACAGGTCCCCCCTACGAGCAGTACTTC | CASSLSTGPPYEQYF
- | 18 | TRBJ2-3 | - | TRBV2 | TGTGCCAGCAGTTTGGGACAAGCCTTTTCTGTTAGCACAGATACGCAGTATTTT | CASSLGQAFSVSTDTQYF
- | 14 | TRBJ1-1 | - | TRBV5-4 | TGTGCCAGCAGCCCTAGAGGGACACTGTCTGAAGCTTTCTTT | CASSPRGTLSEAFF
- | 14 | TRBJ1-2 | - | TRBV11-3 | TGTGCCAGCAGCTCGGCCGGAGCTAACTATGGCTACACCTTC | CASSSAGANYGYTF
few | 14 | TRBJ2-2 | - | TRBV9 | TGTGCCAGCAGCGTTACAACGAACACCGGGGAGCTGTTTTTT | CASSVTTNTGELFF
- | 14 | TRBJ1-3 | - | TRBV7-9 | TGTGCCAGCAGCGCAGGGAATAGTGGAAACACCATATATTTT | CASSAGNSGNTIYF
once | 16 | TRBJ2-7 | TRBD2 | TRBV3-1/TRBV3-2 | TGTGCCAGCAGCGATATAGCGGGGGGCAGGTCCTACGAGCAGTACTTC | CASSDIAGGRSYEQYF
- | 14 | TRBJ2-2 | TRBD2 | TRBV10-1 | TGCGCCAGCAGTGATTACGGACTAGCGGGGGAGCTGTTTTTT | CASSDYGLAGELFF
- | 15 | TRBJ2-1 | TRBD2 | TRBV24-1 | TGTGCCACCAGTGACCGGACTAGCCAACCCCATGAGCAGTTCTTC | CATSDRTSQPHEQFF
- | 17 | TRBJ2-1 | TRBD2 | TRBV28 | TGTGCCAGCAGTTTCGATCTAGCGGGGGGAGTATACAATGAGCAGTTCTTC | CASSFDLAGGVYNEQFF
- | 15 | TRBJ2-2 | - | TRBV5-1 | TGCGCCAGCAGCTTGGCGGGGTTGGGCACCGGGGAGCTGTTTTTT | CASSLAGLGTGELFF
- | 15 | TRBJ1-4 | - | TRBV30 | TGTGCCTGGAGTGTACCGTGGGGCACTAATGAAAAACTGTTTTTT | CAWSVPWGTNEKLFF
- | 15 | TRBJ1-2 | TRBD1 | TRBV13 | TGTGCCAGCAGCTCCAACTACAGGGGGGACTATGGCTACACCTTC | CASSSNYRGDYGYTF
- | 15 | TRBJ2-7 | - | TRBV25-1 | TGTGCCAGCAGTAAGAACAGGGTCAGCTCCTACGAGCAGTACTTC | CASSKNRVSSYEQYF
- | 15 | TRBJ1-2 | TRBD1 | TRBV25-1 | TGTGCCAGCCGGGACAGGGGGCGCTTACAGTATGGCTACACCTTC | CASRDRGRLQYGYTF
- | 19 | TRBJ2-1 | TRBD1 | TRBV7-9 | TGTGCCAGCAGCTCGGAGGGACAGGGGACAGGGAGCTCCTACAATGAGCAGTTCTTC | CASSSEGQGTGSSYNEQFF
- | 15 | TRBJ2-3 | TRBD1 | TRBV5-1 | TGCGCCAGCAGCCTCCGGGACAGGGACACAGATACGCAGTATTTT | CASSLRDRDTDTQYF
- | 16 | TRBJ2-7 | TRBD2 | TRBV4-1 | TGCGCCAGCAGCCTTAGTAGCGGGAGTGGTACCTACGAGCAGTACTTC | CASSLSSGSGTYEQYF
once | 16 | TRBJ1-3 | - | TRBV5-1 | TGCGCCAGCAGCCTGGTCTCGGGGAGCTCTGGAAACACCATATATTTT | CASSLVSGSSGNTIYF
- | 14 | TRBJ1-1 | TRBD1 | TRBV2 | TGTGCCAGCAGTGTCGGACAGGTGAACACTGAAGCTTTCTTT | CASSVGQVNTEAFF
- | 12 | TRBJ2-7 | - | TRBV2 | TGTGCCAGCAGGGACTTCGGGGGCGAGCAGTACTTC | CASRDFGGEQYF
- | 16 | TRBJ2-5 | - | TRBV15 | TGTGCCACCAGCGAGCAAGGGGGGACTATTAGGGAGACCCAGTACTTC | CATSEQGGTIRETQYF
- | 13 | TRBJ1-2 | TRBD1 | TRBV27 | TGTGCCAGCCTTGACAGGGATGCAAATGGCTACACCTTC | CASLDRDANGYTF
- | 15 | TRBJ1-5 | TRBD1 | TRBV5-5 | TGTGCCAGCAGCTGGGGACAGGGCCCTGGGGAGCCCCAGCATTTT | CASSWGQGPGEPQHF
- | 14 | TRBJ1-2 | - | TRBV5-1 | TGCGCCAGCAGCTTCAGGGACTCTAACTATGGCTACACCTTC | CASSFRDSNYGYTF
- | 15 | TRBJ1-1 | TRBD1 | TRBV5-1 | TGCGCCAGCAGCCCGGAGGGGGCGATGAACACTGAAGCTTTCTTT | CASSPEGAMNTEAFF
- | 12 | TRBJ1-6 | - | TRBV12-3/TRBV12-4 | TGTGCCAGCAGTTTCAGGGATTCACCCCTCCACTTT | CASSFRDSPLHF
- | 13 | TRBJ1-5 | TRBD1 | TRBV6-5 | TGTGCCAGCCAACGACAGGGAAAACAGCCCCAGCATTTT | CASQRQGKQPQHF
- | 14 | TRBJ1-1 | TRBD1 | TRBV5-1 | TGCGCCAGCAGCTTTGACAGGGCTACCACTGAAGCTTTCTTT | CASSFDRATTEAFF
- | 16 | TRBJ2-2 | TRBD1 | TRBV25-1 | TGTGCCAGCAGTGATTCTAGGGGGCTTGGGACCGGGGAGCTGTTTTTT | CASSDSRGLGTGELFF
- | 17 | TRBJ1-3 | - | TRBV7-9 | TGTGCCAGCAGCTTAGCCGGGTCCGGTAGCTCTGGAAACACCATATATTTT | CASSLAGSGSSGNTIYF
- | 14 | TRBJ1-3 | - | TRBV19 | TGTGCCAGTAAATCGACAGCCTCTGGAAACACCATATATTTT | CASKSTASGNTIYF
- | 16 | TRBJ1-1 | TRBD1 | TRBV7-9 | TGTGCCAGCAGCCAGTTGGGACAGGGCATGAACACTGAAGCTTTCTTT | CASSQLGQGMNTEAFF
- | 17 | TRBJ1-6 | - | TRBV3-1/TRBV3-2 | TGTGCCAGCAGCCAAGAACTGATTCGGGCAGGGGATTCACCCCTCCACTTT | CASSQELIRAGDSPLHF
- | 17 | TRBJ2-3 | TRBD2 | TRBV5-8 | TGTGCCAGCAGCTTGGTGTTGCTAGCGGGAGGAACAGATACGCAGTATTTT | CASSLVLLAGGTDTQYF
- | 19 | TRBJ2-1 | TRBD1 | TRBV11-2 | TGTGCCAGCAGCCAATATAGGACTTTTCCGGGACAGGGTTCAAATGAGCAGTTCTTC | CASSQYRTFPGQGSNEQFF
- | 17 | TRBJ2-2 | TRBD1 | TRBV5-1 | TGCGCCAGCAGCCGTACCTATACAGGGGAGAGCACCGGGGAGCTGTTTTTT | CASSRTYTGESTGELFF
- | 14 | TRBJ2-1 | TRBD2 | TRBV5-1 | TGCGCCAGCAGCGGCGGGGGGTCCTACAATGAGCAGTTCTTC | CASSGGGSYNEQFF
- | 15 | TRBJ1-4 | - | TRBV6-5 | TGTGCCAGTAGTACACCGACAGGAACACATGAAAAACTGTTTTTT | CASSTPTGTHEKLFF
- | 15 | TRBJ1-2 | - | TRBV6-6 | TGTGCCAGCAGTTACTCAGCTGCAGGGTCCTATGGCTACACCTTC | CASSYSAAGSYGYTF
- | 14 | TRBJ1-2 | TRBD1 | TRBV18 | TGTGCCAGCTCATCAGGGACAGGGGAAGTGGGCTACACCTTC | CASSSGTGEVGYTF
- | 9 | TRBJ1-1 | - | TRBV29-1 | TGCAGCACCGACAGAGAAGCTTTCTTT | CSTDREAFF
- | 13 | TRBJ2-1 | - | TRBV5-1 | TGCGCCAGCAGCGTGAGTGAATACAATGAGCAGTTCTTC | CASSVSEYNEQFF
- | 15 | TRBJ2-1 | - | TRBV5-4 | TGTGCCAGCAGCCGGGGGTCGGGGGGCCTCAATGAGCAGTTCTTC | CASSRGSGGLNEQFF
- | 14 | TRBJ2-1 | TRBD1 | TRBV12-5 | TGTGCTAGCAGAAAACAGGGGTTCTACAATGAGCAGTTCTTC | CASRKQGFYNEQFF
- | 17 | TRBJ1-1 | TRBD1 | TRBV7-2 | TGTGCCAGCAGCTTAAATCACAGGGGGCTTGGGGGCACTGAAGCTTTCTTT | CASSLNHRGLGGTEAFF
- | 20 | TRBJ2-3 | TRBD1 | TRBV12-5 | TGTGCTAGTGGTTTCCTCCCCGGGACAGATGCATATTCTAGCACAGATACGCAGTATTTT | CASGFLPGTDAYSSTDTQYF
- | 17 | TRBJ1-3 | TRBD1 | TRBV7-2 | TGTGCCAGCAGCTTAGCCGCGGGACAGGGGGCTGGAAACACCATATATTTT | CASSLAAGQGAGNTIYF
many | 13 | TRBJ2-7 | - | TRBV12-3/TRBV12-4 | TGTGCCAGCAGTTTGAGCCAGGGCTACGAGCAGTACTTC | CASSLSQGYEQYF
- | 13 | TRBJ2-1 | - | TRBV5-1 | TGCGCCAGCAGCCTTAGCTCCTACAATGAGCAGTTCTTC | CASSLSSYNEQFF
- | 15 | TRBJ2-7 | - | TRBV4-1 | TGCGCCAGCAGCCAAGATCAGGGGTCCACCTACGAGCAGTACTTC | CASSQDQGSTYEQYF
- | 17 | TRBJ2-1 | - | TRBV9 | TGTGCCAGCAGCGTAACCATACAGGCTTTAGACGTAAGTGAGCAGTTCTTC | CASSVTIQALDVSEQFF
- | 15 | TRBJ1-3 | TRBD1 | TRBV6-1 | TGTGCCAGCAGTGAACGGGGACAGGGCGGGGACACCATATATTTT | CASSERGQGGDTIYF
- | 19 | TRBJ2-3 | TRBD2 | TRBV11-3 | TGTGCCAGCAGCTTAGGCGTTACCTCTCCTAGCGGGGGGGCAGATACGCAGTATTTT | CASSLGVTSPSGGADTQYF
- | 13 | TRBJ2-5 | - | TRBV6-1 | TGTGCCAGCAGTGAGATGGGCCGGGAGACCCAGTACTTC | CASSEMGRETQYF